This T cell receptor (beta chain) was sequenced during a study of cytomegalovirus exposure and HLA in healthy donors. The study ran its PCR with 60 Vbeta and 13 Jbeta primers. The assay was immunoSEQ multiplex PCR, and TCRdb's table has in-frame clones only and misses some. The sample includes tens of thousands of clones. Regarding the study as a whole: Previously analyzed data showed that most TCR beta V segments were productive at a frequency of about 87% or about 30%.

This CDR3 has 16 residues. V was pared by 2 bases and J by 1 base, with 17 bases between. CDR1 is GTSNPN and CDR2 is SVGIG in the germline V gene (reference sequence). In the case of this clone: Its antigen is as yet unknown.

The source is a man in his forties or fifties in good health and CMV-seronegative. Input material: PBMCs. This rearrangement joins TRBV30 to TRBJ1-1, with a tentative D call TRBD1 (5 bases). CDR3 bases: TGTGCCTGGAGTTTGTTGTTCCCAAGGGGGAACACTGAAGCTTTCTTT. The encoded protein is CAWSLLFPRGNTEAFF.